Listed below are T cell receptor beta chains from one sample, sequenced in a study of T cell repertoires in aging, cancer and after chemotherapy. TCRdb redid the calling of the multiplex PCR reads with MiXCR, one entry per CDR3 protein. The sample carries about 480 distinct CDR3 sequences, about 22% recorded once. Sequencing input: blood. These receptors all come from a human donor with a blood cancer. The donor label of this sample is uncertain. Each CDR3 is given with its conserved first and last residue. Each record gives: D gene, V gene, J gene, clone size, CDR3 protein, CDR3 DNA. A D gene is named only where the DNA matches it firmly. A row's size may be missing; if present it is once, few, many or a size class.

.,TRBV7-2,TRBJ1-3,.,CASSPGAAGNTIYF,TGTGCCAGCAGCCCCGGGGCAGCTGGAAACACCATATATTTT
TRBD1,TRBV7-9,TRBJ1-5,few,CASSPTGQAIQPQHF,TGTGCCAGCAGCCCGACCGGACAGGCGATTCAGCCCCAGCATTTT
.,TRBV7-7,TRBJ2-5,.,CASSSSMGHTETQYF,TGTGCTAGCAGCTCTAGCATGGGGCATACAGAGACCCAGTACTTC
TRBD2,TRBV11-3,TRBJ2-1,medium-sized,CASSLERFSGSSNEQFF,TGTGCCAGCAGCTTAGAAAGATTTAGCGGGAGTTCCAATGAGCAGTTCTTC
.,TRBV2,TRBJ2-7,few,CASSDEQTSAYEQYF,TGTGCCAGCAGTGATGAACAGACCTCTGCCTACGAGCAGTACTTC
.,TRBV6-1,TRBJ2-1,large,CASNTRKTHNEQFF,TGTGCCAGCAACACTAGGAAAACCCACAATGAGCAGTTCTTC
.,TRBV19,TRBJ2-4,large,CASTTSAPRGFQYF,TGTGCCAGTACGACCTCAGCCCCGAGGGGGTTTCAGTACTTC
.,TRBV5-4,TRBJ2-2,few,CASRLQGSGELFF,TGTGCCAGCAGGCTTCAGGGATCCGGGGAGCTGTTTTTT
.,TRBV10-1,TRBJ2-7,few,CASRGGQYF,TGCGCCAGCAGGGGGGGGCAGTACTTC
TRBD2,TRBV5-6,TRBJ2-1,.,CASSLVAGGGLAGNEQFF,TGTGCCAGCAGCTTGGTTGCGGGGGGAGGACTAGCGGGTAATGAGCAGTTCTTC
.,TRBV5-1,TRBJ2-3,.,CASRTGPSTDTQYF,TGCGCCAGCAGAACAGGGCCTAGCACAGATACGCAGTATTTT
.,TRBV28,TRBJ1-1,.,CASSISDLVMNTEAFF,TGTGCCAGCAGTATCAGCGATCTGGTGATGAACACTGAAGCTTTCTTT
TRBD1,TRBV5-6,TRBJ2-5,.,CASSPGTGGRETQYF,TGCGCCAGCAGCCCCGGGACAGGGGGCAGAGAGACCCAGTACTTC
TRBD2,TRBV12-3/TRBV12-4,TRBJ2-7,medium-sized,CASSSSGGRGSYEQYF,TGTGCCAGCAGTTCTAGCGGGGGGCGGGGTTCCTACGAGCAGTACTTC
.,TRBV11-1,TRBJ1-6,.,CASSLGVGALHF,TGTGCCAGCAGCCTTGGTGTGGGGGCCCTCCACTTT